This T cell receptor (beta chain) originates from a study of T cell changes during pregnancy in multiple sclerosis. This table comes from immunoSEQ multiplex PCR, and its TCRdb copy is limited to in-frame clones, with some not included. The sample has about 40,000 clones, 80% to 90% seen once. The sample in question was peripheral blood, obtained in the first trimester of pregnancy. This receptor was obtained from a female donor in good health, enrolled as a control in a pregnancy study.

CDR3 DNA: TGTGCCAGCAGCTTACCGGGGGGGAGGTGGGATTCACCCCTCCACTTT. This encodes CASSLPGGRWDSPLHF. The rearrangement joins TRBV7-2 to TRBJ1-6; a possible D gene is TRBD1 (5 bases). Germline CDR1 and CDR2: SGHTA and FQGNSA. Trimming shortened V by 2 bases and J by 8 bases, and 16 bases separated the two germline ends. This CDR3 spans 16 amino acids.